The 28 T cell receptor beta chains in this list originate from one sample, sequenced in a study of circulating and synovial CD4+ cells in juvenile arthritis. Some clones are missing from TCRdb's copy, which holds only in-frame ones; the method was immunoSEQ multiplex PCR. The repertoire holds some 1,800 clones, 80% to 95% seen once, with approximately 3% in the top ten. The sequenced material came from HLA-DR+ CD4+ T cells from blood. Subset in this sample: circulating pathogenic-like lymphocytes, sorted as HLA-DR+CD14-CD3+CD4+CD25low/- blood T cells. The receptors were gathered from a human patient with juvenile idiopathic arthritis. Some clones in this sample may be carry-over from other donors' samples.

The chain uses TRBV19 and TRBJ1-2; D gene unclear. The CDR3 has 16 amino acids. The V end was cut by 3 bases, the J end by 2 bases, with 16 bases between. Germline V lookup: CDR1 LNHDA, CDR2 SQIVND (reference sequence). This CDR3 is CASSMPGVLSNYGYTF. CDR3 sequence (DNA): TGTGCCAGTAGTATGCCCGGGGTCCTCTCCAACTATGGCTACACCTTC. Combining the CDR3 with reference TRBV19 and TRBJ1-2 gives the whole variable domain DGGITQSPKYLFRKEGQNVTLSCEQNLNHDAMYWYRQDPGQGLRLIYYSQIVNDFQKGDIAEGYSVSREKKESFPLTVTSAQKNPTAFYLCASSMPGVLSNYGYTFGSGTRLTVV.

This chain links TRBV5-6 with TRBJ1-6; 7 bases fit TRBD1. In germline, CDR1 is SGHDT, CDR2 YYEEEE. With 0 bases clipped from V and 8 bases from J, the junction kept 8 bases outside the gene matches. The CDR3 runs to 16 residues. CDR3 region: CASSLEGRGFDSPLHF. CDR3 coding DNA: TGTGCCAGCAGCTTGGAAGGCAGGGGGTTTGATTCACCCCTCCACTTT. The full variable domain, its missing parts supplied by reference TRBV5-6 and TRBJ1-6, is DAGVTQSPTHLIKTRGQQVTLRCSPKSGHDTVSWYQQALGQGPQFIFQYYEEEERQRGNFPDRFSGHQFPNYSSELNVNALLLGDSALYLCASSLEGRGFDSPLHFGNGTRLTVT.

The CDR3 DNA reads TGTGCCAGCAGTCAGGGGGGGGACAGGGGACGCCGCCGGCAGTTCTTC. It is translated as CASSQGGDRGRRRQFF. The chain links TRBV25-1 to TRBJ2-1; 10 nucleotides line up with TRBD1. Looked up from germline, CDR1 is MGHDK and CDR2 is SYGVNS. The CDR3 has 16 residues. The ends lost 5 bases at V and 12 bases at J; junction bases unmatched: 16.

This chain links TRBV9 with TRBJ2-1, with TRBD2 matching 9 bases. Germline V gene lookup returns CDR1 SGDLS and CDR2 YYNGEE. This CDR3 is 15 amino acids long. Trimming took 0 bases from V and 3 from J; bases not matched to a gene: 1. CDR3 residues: CASSVGLAVYNEQFF. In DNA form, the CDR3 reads TGTGCCAGCAGCGTAGGACTAGCGGTCTACAATGAGCAGTTCTTC.

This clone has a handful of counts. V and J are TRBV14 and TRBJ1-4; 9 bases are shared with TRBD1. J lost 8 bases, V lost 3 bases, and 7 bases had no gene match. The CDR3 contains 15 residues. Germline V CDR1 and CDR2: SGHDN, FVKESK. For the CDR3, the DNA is TGTGCCAGCAGCCATCAACAGGGGGCTGGGGAAAAACTGTTTTTT. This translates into CASSHQQGAGEKLFF.

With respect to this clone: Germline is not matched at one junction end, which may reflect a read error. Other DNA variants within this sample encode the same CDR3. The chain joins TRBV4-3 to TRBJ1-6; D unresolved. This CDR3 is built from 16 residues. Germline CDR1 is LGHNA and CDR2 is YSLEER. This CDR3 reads CASSQDRAFSNSPLHF. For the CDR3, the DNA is TGCGCCAGCAGCCAAGATAGAGCATTTTCTAATTCCCCCCTCCACTTT.

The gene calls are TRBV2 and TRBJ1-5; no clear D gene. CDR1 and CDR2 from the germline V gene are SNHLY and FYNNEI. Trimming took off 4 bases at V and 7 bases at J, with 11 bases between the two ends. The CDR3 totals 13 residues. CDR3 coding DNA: TGTGCCAGCAGTGGGGAGAAGGGACAGCCCCAGCATTTT. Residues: CASSGEKGQPQHF.

The CDR3 protein is CAWGQGNTEAFF. The CDR3 DNA follows: TGTGCCTGGGGACAGGGGAACACTGAAGCTTTCTTT. V and J are TRBV30 and TRBJ1-1; TRBD1 aligns across 8 bases. The CDR3 spans 12 residues. Germline V gene data show CDR1 as GTSNPN and CDR2 as SVGIG (reference sequence). V lost 5 bases, J lost 1 base, and 0 bases stayed unmatched.

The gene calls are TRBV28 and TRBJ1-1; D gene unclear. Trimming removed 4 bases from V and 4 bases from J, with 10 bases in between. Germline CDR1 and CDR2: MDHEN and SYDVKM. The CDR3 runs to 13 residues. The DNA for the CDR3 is TGTGCCAGCAGTTCTCGGGTAATCACTGAAGCTTTCTTT. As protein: CASSSRVITEAFF. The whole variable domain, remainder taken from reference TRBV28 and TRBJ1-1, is DVKVTQSSRYLVKRTGEKVFLECVQDMDHENMFWYRQDPGLGLRLIYFSYDVKMKEKGDIPEGYSVSREKKERFSLILESASTNQTSMYLCASSSRVITEAFFGQGTRLTVV.

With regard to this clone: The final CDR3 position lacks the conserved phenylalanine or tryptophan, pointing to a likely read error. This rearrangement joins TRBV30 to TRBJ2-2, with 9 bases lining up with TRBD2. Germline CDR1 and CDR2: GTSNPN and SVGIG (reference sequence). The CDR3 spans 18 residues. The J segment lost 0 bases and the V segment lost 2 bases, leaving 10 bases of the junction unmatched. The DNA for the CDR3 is TGTGCCTGGAGTAAGATGCGGGGGGGATTCGCGAACACCGGGGAGCTGTTTTCT. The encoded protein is CAWSKMRGGFANTGELFS.

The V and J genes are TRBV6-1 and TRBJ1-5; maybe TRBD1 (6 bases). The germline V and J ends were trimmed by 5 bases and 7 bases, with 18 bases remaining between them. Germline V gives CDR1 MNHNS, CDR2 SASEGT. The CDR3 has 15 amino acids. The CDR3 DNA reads TGTGCCAGCAGTCTTAAGGGAGGGGGAAACCAGCCCCAGCATTTT. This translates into CASSLKGGGNQPQHF.

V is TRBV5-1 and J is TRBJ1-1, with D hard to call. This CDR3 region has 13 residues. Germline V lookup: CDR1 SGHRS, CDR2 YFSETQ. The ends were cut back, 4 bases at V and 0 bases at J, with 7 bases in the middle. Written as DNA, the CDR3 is TGCGCCAGCAGCCCTAATGTGAACACTGAAGCTTTCTTT. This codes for CASSPNVNTEAFF.

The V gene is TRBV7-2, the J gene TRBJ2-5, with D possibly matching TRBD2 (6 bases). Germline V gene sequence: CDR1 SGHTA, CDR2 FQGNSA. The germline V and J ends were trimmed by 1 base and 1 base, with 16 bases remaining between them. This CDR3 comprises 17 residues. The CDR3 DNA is TGTGCCAGCAGCTTAGTAGGCGGGGTGAACACCCAAGAGACCCAGTACTTC. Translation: CASSLVGGVNTQETQYF.

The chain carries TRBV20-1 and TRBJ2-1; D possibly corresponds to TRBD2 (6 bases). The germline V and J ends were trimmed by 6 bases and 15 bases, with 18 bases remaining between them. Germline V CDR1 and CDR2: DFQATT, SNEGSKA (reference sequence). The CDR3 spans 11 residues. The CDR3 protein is CSARSPSDRFF. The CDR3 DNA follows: TGCAGTGCGCGTAGCCCTAGCGATAGGTTCTTC.

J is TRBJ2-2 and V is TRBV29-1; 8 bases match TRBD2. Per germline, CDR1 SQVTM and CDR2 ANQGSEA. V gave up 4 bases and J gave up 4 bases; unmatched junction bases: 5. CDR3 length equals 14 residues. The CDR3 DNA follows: TGCAGCGTTGGGGCGGGGGGTATCACCGGGGAGCTGTTTTTT. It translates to CSVGAGGITGELFF.

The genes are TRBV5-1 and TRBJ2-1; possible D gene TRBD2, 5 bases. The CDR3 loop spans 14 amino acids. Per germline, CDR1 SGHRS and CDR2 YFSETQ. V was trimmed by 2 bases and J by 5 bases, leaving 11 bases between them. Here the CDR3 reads CASSFEGSNNEQFF. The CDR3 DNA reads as TGCGCCAGCAGCTTTGAGGGTAGCAACAATGAGCAGTTCTTC.

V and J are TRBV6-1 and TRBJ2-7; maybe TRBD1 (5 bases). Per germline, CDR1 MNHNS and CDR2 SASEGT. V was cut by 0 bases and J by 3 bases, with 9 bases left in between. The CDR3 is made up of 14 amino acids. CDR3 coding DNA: TGTGCCAGCAGTGAAGCTAGGGGATTCTACGAGCAGTACTTC. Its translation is CASSEARGFYEQYF.

Written as DNA, the CDR3 is TGTGCCAGCAGCTTAGGGGGGACAGGGAATAAAGGTGGAAACACCATATATTTT. Its protein is CASSLGGTGNKGGNTIYF. This chain connects TRBV7-8 to TRBJ1-3, with TRBD1 matching 9 bases. Trimming took 1 base from V and 3 from J; bases not matched to a gene: 10. From germline, CDR1 is SGHVS and CDR2 FQNEAQ. The CDR3 runs to 18 residues.

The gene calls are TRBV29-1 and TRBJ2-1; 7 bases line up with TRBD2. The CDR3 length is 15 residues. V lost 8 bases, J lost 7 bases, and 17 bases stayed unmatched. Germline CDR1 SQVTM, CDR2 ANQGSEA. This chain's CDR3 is CSLAGRGGFRNEQFF. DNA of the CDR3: TGCAGCCTGGCGGGGAGGGGTGGGTTCCGGAATGAGCAGTTCTTC.

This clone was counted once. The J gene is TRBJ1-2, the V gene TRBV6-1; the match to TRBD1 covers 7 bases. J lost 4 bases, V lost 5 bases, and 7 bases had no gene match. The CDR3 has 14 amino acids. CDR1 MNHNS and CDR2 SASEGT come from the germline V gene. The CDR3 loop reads CASSILTGAYGYTF. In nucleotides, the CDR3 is TGTGCCAGCAGTATATTAACAGGGGCCTATGGCTACACCTTC.

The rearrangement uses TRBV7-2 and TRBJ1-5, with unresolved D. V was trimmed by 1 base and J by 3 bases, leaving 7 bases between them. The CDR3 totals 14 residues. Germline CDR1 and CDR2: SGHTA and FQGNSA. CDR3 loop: CASSLVVINQPQHF. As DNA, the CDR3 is TGTGCCAGCAGCTTAGTCGTTATCAATCAGCCCCAGCATTTT.

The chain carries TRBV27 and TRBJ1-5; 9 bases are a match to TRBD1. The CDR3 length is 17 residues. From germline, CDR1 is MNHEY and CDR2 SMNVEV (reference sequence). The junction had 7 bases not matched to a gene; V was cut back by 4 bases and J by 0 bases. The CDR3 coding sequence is TGTGCCAGCAGTTCTACAGGGGGCCCTTATAGCAATCAGCCCCAGCATTTT. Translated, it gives CASSSTGGPYSNQPQHF.

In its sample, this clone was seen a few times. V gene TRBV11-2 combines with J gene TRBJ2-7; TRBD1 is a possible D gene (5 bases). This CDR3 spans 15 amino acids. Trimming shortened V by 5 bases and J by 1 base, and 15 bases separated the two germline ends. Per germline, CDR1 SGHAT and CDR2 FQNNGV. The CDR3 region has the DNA TGTGCCAGCAGCCCAGGAGCGACAGTTTCCTACGAGCAGTACTTC. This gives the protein CASSPGATVSYEQYF. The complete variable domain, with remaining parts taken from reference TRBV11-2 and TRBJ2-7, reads EAGVAQSPRYKIIEKRQSVAFWCNPISGHATLYWYQQILGQGPKLLIQFQNNGVVDDSQLPKDRFSAERLKGVDSTLKIQPAKLEDSAVYLCASSPGATVSYEQYFGPGTRLTVT.

CDR3 in DNA: TGTGCCTCTGGGGGCAGGGGTGAAACGGGGGGCTACACCTTC. Translated: CASGGRGETGGYTF. The chain has TRBV30 and TRBJ1-2; a possible D gene is TRBD1 (6 bases). The germline V gene encodes CDR1 GTSNPN and CDR2 SVGIG (reference sequence). This CDR3 has 14 residues. V was clipped by 7 bases and J by 8 bases, with 23 bases between them.

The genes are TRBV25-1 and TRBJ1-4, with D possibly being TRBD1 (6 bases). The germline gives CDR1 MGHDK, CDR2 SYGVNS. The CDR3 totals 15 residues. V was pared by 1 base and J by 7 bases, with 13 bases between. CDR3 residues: CASSEWGQGGEKLFF. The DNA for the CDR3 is TGTGCCAGCAGTGAATGGGGGCAGGGCGGTGAAAAACTGTTTTTT.

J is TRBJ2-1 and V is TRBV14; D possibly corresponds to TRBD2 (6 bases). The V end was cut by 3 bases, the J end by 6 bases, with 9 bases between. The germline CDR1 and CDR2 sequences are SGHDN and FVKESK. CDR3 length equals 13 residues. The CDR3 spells CASSQGEANEQFF. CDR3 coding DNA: TGTGCCAGCAGCCAGGGGGAGGCCAATGAGCAGTTCTTC.

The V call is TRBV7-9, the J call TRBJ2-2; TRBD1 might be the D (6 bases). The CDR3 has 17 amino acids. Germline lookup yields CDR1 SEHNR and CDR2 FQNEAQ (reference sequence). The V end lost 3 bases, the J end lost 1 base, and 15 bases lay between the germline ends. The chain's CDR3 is CASSFSVGQLNTGELFF. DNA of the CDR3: TGTGCCAGCAGCTTTAGCGTAGGACAGCTGAACACCGGGGAGCTGTTTTTT.

CDR3 DNA sequence: TGTGCCAGCAGCCCCCGGGACAGGGGAGATGGCTACACCTTC. As protein: CASSPRDRGDGYTF. V is TRBV5-6 and J is TRBJ1-2; 10 bases agree with TRBD1. Losses at the gene ends were 4 bases for V and 6 bases for J; bases not matched to a gene: 6. Germline-derived CDR1 and CDR2 are SGHDT and YYEEEE. The length of the CDR3 is 14 residues. The full variable domain, in which reference TRBV5-6 and TRBJ1-2 provide the parts outside the CDR3, is DAGVTQSPTHLIKTRGQQVTLRCSPKSGHDTVSWYQQALGQGPQFIFQYYEEEERQRGNFPDRFSGHQFPNYSSELNVNALLLGDSALYLCASSPRDRGDGYTFGSGTRLTVV.